This TCR beta chain was recorded in a study of CD8 T cells in ankylosing spondylitis. TCRdb re-called the 5' RACE reads through MiXCR, storing one row per CDR3 protein. The data show some 140,000 distinct CDR3 sequences, roughly 8% seen once. V gave up 3 bases and J gave up 10 bases; unmatched junction bases: 8. The CDR3 sequence is 14 residues long. Germline V gives CDR1 KGHDR, CDR2 SFDVKD. The study's findings and limits: Researchers report that disease-linked clones proved CD8+ and relatively rare in peripheral blood.

This clonotype was counted between two and nine times. As yet, its antigen is unknown. Sequencing used synovial fluid, either unsorted or a sorted T cell fraction (not recorded which). This receptor was obtained from a male donor with ankylosing spondylitis. The chain couples TRBV24-1 to TRBJ1-1; TRBD1 aligns across 9 bases. This CDR3 reads CATSDPGTGKGAFF. CDR3 coding DNA: TGTGCCACCAGTGATCCGGGGACAGGGAAAGGAGCTTTCTTT.